Shown below are 30 T cell receptor beta chains from a single sample sequenced in a study of CD8 T cells in ankylosing spondylitis. Findings of the study overall: Characteristic of ankylosing spondylitis blood, it appeared, was a TCR beta motif comprising roughly 8 highly homologous variants.

No antigens are known for them. TCRdb reprocessed the 5' RACE reads with MiXCR, giving one entry per CDR3 protein. The sample gives 390,000 or so distinct CDR3 sequences, under 25% of which show up once; approximately 16% is in the top ten. The material sequenced was blood, either unsorted or a sorted T cell fraction (not recorded which). These receptors all stem from a male donor with ankylosing spondylitis.

The genes are TRBV6-1 and TRBJ2-6; 8 bases map to TRBD2. V dropped 8 bases and J dropped 4; count of bases not matched to a gene: 7. The CDR3 loop spans 15 amino acids. CDR1 is MNHNS, CDR2 SASEGT, per germline. CDR3 amino acids: CASSSGSPGANVLTF. Written as DNA, the CDR3 is TGTGCCAGCTCCAGCGGGAGTCCAGGGGCCAACGTCCTGACTTTC.

CDR3 sequence reads: CAWTLQNTGELFF. CDR3 nucleotides: TGTGCCTGGACCCTACAGAACACCGGGGAGCTGTTTTTT. V and J are TRBV30 and TRBJ2-2; D gene unclear. The length of the CDR3 is 13 residues. Germline V gives CDR1 GTSNPN, CDR2 SVGIG (reference sequence). Trimming took off 4 bases at V and 1 base at J, with 7 bases between the two ends.

This rearrangement joins TRBV5-1 to TRBJ1-3; no definite D call. The V end lost 6 bases, the J end lost 4 bases, and 14 bases lay between the germline ends. CDR3 size: 14 residues. CDR1 and CDR2 from the germline V gene are SGHRS and YFSETQ. CDR3 protein: CASTGPGSGNTIYF. CDR3 nucleotide sequence: TGCGCCAGCACGGGTCCGGGGTCCGGAAACACCATATATTTT.

The rearrangement links TRBV4-1 to TRBJ2-2; the match to TRBD2 covers 11 bases. Per the germline V gene, CDR1 is MGHRA and CDR2 is YSYEKL. Trimming removed 4 bases from V and 5 bases from J; junction bases left unmatched: 9. The CDR3 is 17 residues long. Here the CDR3 reads CASSPQLAGVRTGELFF. The CDR3 coding sequence is TGCGCCAGCAGCCCGCAACTAGCGGGAGTCAGAACCGGGGAGCTGTTTTTT.

The table lists this clonotype with a few counts. J is TRBJ1-1 and V is TRBV5-6; TRBD1 matches at 8 bases. Trimming at V came to 1 base and at J to 3 bases, leaving 2 bases not matched to a gene. The CDR3 sequence is 14 residues long. The germline CDR1 and CDR2 sequences are SGHDT and YYEEEE. The CDR3: CASSLTGGYTEAFF. CDR3 in DNA: TGTGCCAGCAGCTTGACAGGGGGTTACACTGAAGCTTTCTTT.

The sample holds a few counts of this clonotype. The V and J genes are TRBV9 and TRBJ2-2; 7 nucleotides match TRBD1. Trimming removed 6 bases from V and 3 bases from J; junction bases left unmatched: 5. From germline, CDR1 is SGDLS and CDR2 YYNGEE. This CDR3 contains 14 residues. DNA of the CDR3: TGTGCCAGCAACACAGGGGACCACACCGGGGAGCTGTTTTTT. Its protein is CASNTGDHTGELFF.

The chain combines TRBV18 with TRBJ2-6, with a tentative D call TRBD2 (5 bases). Per germline, CDR1 KGHSH and CDR2 LQKENI. There are 19 residues in the CDR3. Trimming shortened V by 0 bases and J by 4 bases, and 19 bases separated the two germline ends. DNA of the CDR3: TGTGCCAGCTCACCACCGCTGGCGGTACGGGGAGACGGGGCCAACGTCCTGACTTTC. Translation: CASSPPLAVRGDGANVLTF.

J is TRBJ2-5 and V is TRBV3-1, with 7 positions matching TRBD2. J gave up 1 base and V 1 base, and 12 bases lay outside the gene matches. The CDR3 spans 18 residues. The germline V gene encodes CDR1 LGHDT and CDR2 YNNKEL (reference sequence). The chain's CDR3 is CASSQAGSSGLVQETQYF. The CDR3 nucleotides are TGTGCCAGCAGCCAAGCTGGGTCTAGCGGACTAGTCCAAGAGACCCAGTACTTC.

The chain recombines TRBV3-1 with TRBJ2-1; a possible D gene is TRBD2 (6 bases). Trimming took 1 base from V and 2 from J, leaving 12 bases between them. This CDR3 spans 16 amino acids. Germline-derived CDR1 and CDR2 are LGHDT and YNNKEL (reference sequence). This chain's CDR3 is CASSQGGGIPYNEQFF. The CDR3 DNA reads TGTGCCAGCAGCCAAGGGGGCGGGATCCCCTACAATGAGCAGTTCTTC.

The chain couples TRBV24-1 to TRBJ2-5; TRBD1 agrees at 7 bases. Germline V gives CDR1 KGHDR, CDR2 SFDVKD. CDR3 length: 14 amino acids. Trimming removed 4 bases from V and 5 bases from J; junction bases left unmatched: 6. Here the CDR3 DNA reads TGTGCCACCAGTGACCATGACAGGGTCGAGACCCAGTACTTC. It is translated as CATSDHDRVETQYF.

The J gene is TRBJ1-4, the V gene TRBV5-6, with D unresolved. The germline CDR1 and CDR2 sequences are SGHDT and YYEEEE. Trimming removed 0 bases from V and 6 bases from J, with 6 bases in between. The CDR3 loop spans 13 amino acids. CDR3 coding DNA: TGTGCCAGCAGCTTGGTTGGGGATGAAAAACTGTTTTTT. As protein: CASSLVGDEKLFF.

The chain is built from TRBV2 and TRBJ1-4, with D tentatively TRBD1 (5 bases). The germline V gene encodes CDR1 SNHLY and CDR2 FYNNEI. Trimming took off 8 bases at V and 11 bases at J, with 15 bases between the two ends. The CDR3 spans 12 residues. The CDR3 bases are TGTGCCAGCGAGGGAGGCAGGGAGAAACTGTTTTTT. This sequence encodes CASEGGREKLFF. The entire variable domain, with the rest obtained from reference TRBV2 and TRBJ1-4, is as follows: EPEVTQTPSHQVTQMGQEVILRCVPISNHLYFYWYRQILGQKVEFLVSFYNNEISEKSEIFDDQFSVERPDGSNFTLKIRSTKLEDSAMYFCASEGGREKLFFGSGTQLSVL.

The sample holds a few counts of this clonotype. V and J are TRBV5-1 and TRBJ1-2; no reliable D call. The CDR3 contains 14 residues. The V end was cut by 0 bases, the J end by 1 base, with 7 bases between. Germline V CDR1 and CDR2: SGHRS, YFSETQ. CDR3 coding DNA: TGCGCCAGCAGCTTGGAACCCTTTAACTATGGCTACACCTTC. Translation gives CASSLEPFNYGYTF.

This clonotype was seen a few times. The V call is TRBV9, the J call TRBJ2-1; possible D gene TRBD1, 6 bases. V lost 0 bases and J lost 8, with 18 bases in between. This CDR3 region has 16 residues. Germline lookup yields CDR1 SGDLS and CDR2 YYNGEE. CDR3 DNA: TGTGCCAGCAGCGTAGCTACGGGCCAGGGGCTGGATGAGCAGTTCTTC. Translation: CASSVATGQGLDEQFF.

With respect to this clonotype: An end of the junction does not agree with germline; a read error may underlie this. The chain has TRBV20-1 and TRBJ2-7, with D uncertain. Germline CDR1 DFQATT, CDR2 SNEGSKA (reference sequence). The CDR3 length is 15 residues. The CDR3, as DNA: TGCAGTGCTCCAGATGCGGCCAGAAGCTCCTACGAGCTGTACTTC. Translation gives CSAPDAARSSYELYF.

This clonotype has a count of ten or more. The chain couples TRBV2 to TRBJ2-7; D may be TRBD1 (5 bases). Germline-derived CDR1 and CDR2 are SNHLY and FYNNEI. The length of the CDR3 is 15 residues. V gave up 3 bases and J gave up 0 bases, with 12 bases separating them. In nucleotides, the CDR3 is TGTGCCAGCAGTGAGATAGGGGCCAACTCCTACGAGCAGTACTTC. Protein: CASSEIGANSYEQYF.

This chain uses TRBV15 with TRBJ2-2; D possibly corresponds to TRBD1 (6 bases). This CDR3 has 13 amino acids. Germline V gene data show CDR1 as LNHNV and CDR2 as YYDKDF (reference sequence). Trimming removed 5 bases from V and 7 bases from J, with 11 bases in between. CDR3 in amino acids: CATSVWTDGELFF. DNA of the CDR3: TGTGCCACCAGCGTATGGACAGACGGGGAGCTGTTTTTT.

This clonotype was recorded a few times. The rearrangement joins TRBV19 to TRBJ2-7; D possibly corresponds to TRBD2 (6 bases). The germline V gene encodes CDR1 LNHDA and CDR2 SQIVND (reference sequence). Trimming pared 0 bases from V and 2 bases from J, leaving 11 bases between. This CDR3 comprises 15 residues. The chain's CDR3 is CASSIDGTRAYEQYF. CDR3 DNA: TGTGCCAGTAGTATAGACGGGACTCGAGCCTACGAGCAGTACTTC.

The table lists this clonotype with a few counts. This rearrangement joins TRBV5-1 to TRBJ1-1, with TRBD1 matching over 7 bases. V lost 2 bases, J lost 3 bases, and 4 bases stayed unmatched. Germline V gene lookup returns CDR1 SGHRS and CDR2 YFSETQ. The CDR3 is 14 residues long. CDR3 coding DNA: TGCGCCAGCAGCTTCTACAGGGGCGACACTGAAGCTTTCTTT. Its translation: CASSFYRGDTEAFF.

V gene TRBV25-1 combines with J gene TRBJ1-5, with unresolved D. CDR3 size: 15 residues. CDR1 is MGHDK and CDR2 is SYGVNS in the germline V gene. V lost 4 bases and J 0 bases, leaving 10 bases between the germline ends. The CDR3 here is CASSGESYSNQPQHF. In DNA, the CDR3 is TGTGCCAGCAGTGGCGAGAGCTATAGCAATCAGCCCCAGCATTTT.

V is TRBV3-1 and J is TRBJ2-2; D is unclear. CDR3 length equals 14 residues. Germline loops: CDR1 LGHDT, CDR2 YNNKEL (reference sequence). The V and J ends lost 6 bases and 3 bases respectively, with 11 bases between them. This CDR3 reads CASSLTVDTGELFF. The CDR3 DNA sequence: TGTGCCAGCAGTCTGACGGTCGACACCGGGGAGCTGTTTTTT.

This clonotype was picked up a small number of times. The genes are TRBV20-1 and TRBJ1-4, with unresolved D. The CDR3 consists of 13 residues. From germline, CDR1 is DFQATT and CDR2 SNEGSKA (reference sequence). Trimming took 4 bases from V and 5 from J, leaving 11 bases between them. The CDR3: CSANSRRNEKLFF. The CDR3 DNA sequence: TGCAGTGCTAACAGTCGGCGAAATGAAAAACTGTTTTTT.

The chain links TRBV9 to TRBJ2-3; D remains unclear. Trimming left V 0 bases short and J 1 base short, with 6 bases between. The CDR3 spans 14 residues. Germline values: CDR1 SGDLS, CDR2 YYNGEE. The CDR3 nucleotides are TGTGCCAGCAGCGTAGACTTTGGCACAGATACGCAGTATTTT. Translating gives CASSVDFGTDTQYF.

The count of this clonotype is one. The gene calls are TRBV7-3 and TRBJ2-1, with 16 bases fitting TRBD2. The CDR3 is 18 residues long. Germline V gives CDR1 SGHTA, CDR2 FQGTGA. Trimming removed 5 bases from V and 6 bases from J; junction bases left unmatched: 10. The CDR3 loop is CASSPYGTSGRVGNEQFF. The DNA of the CDR3 is TGTGCCAGCAGCCCGTACGGGACTAGCGGGAGGGTGGGCAATGAGCAGTTCTTC.

This clonotype was detected only once. This sequence joins TRBV7-2 and TRBJ2-7; D ambiguous. The CDR3 is 13 residues long. Germline V gene lookup returns CDR1 SGHTA and CDR2 FQGNSA. Trimming removed 4 bases at V and 6 bases at J, with 13 bases between. The CDR3 DNA reads TGTGCCAGCAGCTCCCTCGCCCTGGGCGAGCAGTACTTC. It encodes CASSSLALGEQYF.

The V gene is TRBV10-3, the J gene TRBJ1-2; D is possibly TRBD1 (5 bases). The germline gives CDR1 ENHRY, CDR2 SYGVKD. CDR3 length: 14 residues. Trimming stripped 2 bases from V and 4 bases from J, with 11 bases between. CDR3 bases: TGTGCCATCAGTGAGGGTGGGGCCCGCTATGGCTACACCTTC. It is translated as CAISEGGARYGYTF.

This clonotype was counted a few times. The chain recombines TRBV12-3 or TRBV12-4 with TRBJ1-5; D gene unclear. Between the trimmed V and J ends, which lost 5 bases and 5 bases, there was a span of 7 bases. The CDR3 has 12 amino acids. The CDR3 DNA reads TGTGCCAGCAGTCCCTCGGATCAGCCCCAGCATTTT. Its protein product is CASSPSDQPQHF.

Only a few counts were recorded for this clonotype. The chain uses TRBV10-3 and TRBJ2-3; the match to TRBD2 covers 8 bases. Trimming at V came to 4 bases and at J to 2 bases, leaving 8 bases not matched to a gene. Germline V gives CDR1 ENHRY, CDR2 SYGVKD. The CDR3 contains 16 residues. CDR3 coding DNA: TGTGCCATCAGTGTCCGTCTAGCGGGTGTCACAGATACGCAGTATTTT. It codes for CAISVRLAGVTDTQYF.

This clonotype was seen only a few times. This chain connects TRBV19 to TRBJ2-1; 14 nucleotides align to TRBD2. There are 16 residues in the CDR3. CDR1 and CDR2 from the germline V gene are LNHDA and SQIVND (reference sequence). Trimming removed 10 bases from V and 9 bases from J; junction bases left unmatched: 14. CDR3 sequence: CATSIGTSGSLAEQFF. The CDR3 bases are TGTGCCACCTCCATAGGGACTAGCGGGAGTTTGGCTGAGCAGTTCTTC.

The chain uses TRBV30 and TRBJ2-1; D unresolved. Looked up from germline, CDR1 is GTSNPN and CDR2 is SVGIG (reference sequence). This CDR3 has 15 residues. Trimming pared 5 bases from V and 0 bases from J, leaving 14 bases between. The CDR3 nucleotides are TGTGCCTGGGCGGCCCTTATGAGCTCCTACAATGAGCAGTTCTTC. As protein: CAWAALMSSYNEQFF.